This T cell receptor beta chain was recorded in a study of identical twins. Study results and limitations: Memory repertoires lacked the insertion deficit that abundant cord blood beta clonotypes showed. Models, which agreed with sharing between unrelated individuals, nonetheless underestimated the out-of-frame TCR alpha sharing seen in monozygotic twins.

As for this clonotype: Its antigen is unknown.

The germline CDR1 and CDR2 sequences are MNHEY and SMNVEV (reference sequence). Trimming shortened V by 7 bases and J by 2 bases, and 17 bases separated the two germline ends. The CDR3 contains 15 residues. TCRdb used MiXCR to reprocess the 5' RACE reads, holding one entry per CDR3 protein. The table shows 500,000 to 650,000 distinct CDR3 sequences, with less than 9% occurring only once. These data are also associated with another study on yellow fever vaccine responses in identical twins.

The sequencing input was PBMCs. The receptor was isolated from a woman under 30 in good health. The V gene is TRBV27, the J gene TRBJ1-2, with D perhaps matching TRBD1 (5 bases). CDR3 nucleotides: TGTGCCAGCAATCCGGCAGGGAAAAAAAACTATGGCTACACCTTC. This sequence encodes CASNPAGKKNYGYTF.